Following are 16 T cell receptor beta chains from one sample sequenced in a study of blood T cell repertoires in COVID-19. Only in-frame clones appear in the TCRdb table, and some are missing; sequencing was by immunoSEQ multiplex PCR. Here the sample spans 280,000 or so clones, around 89% being singletons. The sequenced material came from PBMCs or T cells enriched from blood (not recorded which). These receptors were obtained from a woman aged 18-29 years with acute COVID-19.

The genes are TRBV10-2 and TRBJ2-2; maybe TRBD2 (6 bases). Trimming shortened V by 3 bases and J by 1 base, and 12 bases separated the two germline ends. In germline, CDR1 is WSHSY, CDR2 SAAADI. This CDR3 comprises 16 residues. The CDR3 protein is CASSETGTWNTGELFF. Here the CDR3 DNA reads TGCGCCAGCAGTGAAACCGGGACTTGGAACACCGGGGAGCTGTTTTTT.

The chain recombines TRBV25-1 with TRBJ2-7, with D tentatively TRBD1 (5 bases). V was cut by 6 bases and J by 8 bases, with 17 bases left in between. The CDR3 sequence is 13 residues long. The V gene's germline CDR1 is MGHDK and CDR2 SYGVNS. The CDR3 is CASRPNVKGKQYF. The CDR3 nucleotides are TGTGCCAGCAGGCCCAACGTAAAGGGGAAGCAGTACTTC.

The chain employs TRBV27 and TRBJ2-3; TRBD2 matches at 7 bases. Trimming cost V 10 bases and J 1 base; bases outside gene matches: 2. This CDR3 has 12 amino acids. Germline V gene data show CDR1 as MNHEY and CDR2 as SMNVEV (reference sequence). The CDR3 protein is CATTSRTDTQYF. As DNA, the CDR3 is TGTGCCACGACTAGCCGCACAGATACGCAGTATTTT.

The rearrangement uses TRBV27 and TRBJ1-4, with 8 positions matching TRBD1. This CDR3 spans 15 amino acids. J lost 5 bases, V lost 7 bases, and 9 bases had no gene match. Per germline, CDR1 MNHEY and CDR2 SMNVEV (reference sequence). The CDR3: CASKRKAGGNEKLFF. The CDR3 DNA follows: TGTGCCAGCAAGAGAAAGGCAGGGGGCAATGAAAAACTGTTTTTT.

The chain recombines TRBV27 with TRBJ2-1; 10 nucleotides agree with TRBD1. The V and J ends lost 5 bases and 5 bases, in that order; junction bases with no gene match: 9. Per germline, CDR1 MNHEY and CDR2 SMNVEV (reference sequence). The CDR3 contains 16 residues. In nucleotides, the CDR3 is TGTGCCAGCAGTCTTGTCCCGGGGACAGGGGACAATGAGCAGTTCTTC. This translates into CASSLVPGTGDNEQFF.

This clone has at least ten counts. This chain links TRBV29-1 with TRBJ2-1; D perhaps matches TRBD2 (5 bases). The CDR3 totals 13 residues. Germline V gene data show CDR1 as SQVTM and CDR2 as ANQGSEA. The V and J ends lost 4 bases and 3 bases respectively, with 10 bases between them. CDR3 loop: CSVAFRDYNEQFF. CDR3 nucleotides: TGCAGCGTTGCGTTCCGGGACTACAATGAGCAGTTCTTC.

The chain carries TRBV30 and TRBJ2-7; 10 positions agree with TRBD2. The CDR3 covers 14 residues. The germline CDR1 and CDR2 sequences are GTSNPN and SVGIG (reference sequence). With V trimmed by 1 base and J by 3 bases, 3 bases remained unmatched. CDR3 DNA sequence: TGTGCCTGGAGTGAAGCGGGAGGGTACTACGAGCAGTACTTC. Encoded protein: CAWSEAGGYYEQYF.

The rearrangement joins TRBV27 to TRBJ2-2, with 7 bases matching TRBD1. Per germline, CDR1 MNHEY and CDR2 SMNVEV (reference sequence). V was clipped by 5 bases and J by 8 bases; unmatched bases: 23. This CDR3 contains 19 residues. The CDR3 is CASSTLIPSDQGQLGELFF. Here the CDR3 DNA reads TGTGCCAGCAGTACCCTCATACCCTCCGACCAGGGACAGTTGGGGGAGCTGTTTTTT.

This chain connects TRBV19 to TRBJ2-1; weak D call: TRBD2 (7 bases). CDR3 length: 16 amino acids. Trimming left V 3 bases short and J 6 bases short, with 18 bases between. Per the germline V gene, CDR1 is LNHDA and CDR2 is SQIVND (reference sequence). The CDR3 DNA follows: TGTGCCAGTAGTATTTGGTGGGGGGGGCATGGCAATGAGCAGTTCTTC. Amino acid sequence: CASSIWWGGHGNEQFF.

The rearrangement links TRBV28 to TRBJ1-5, with D hard to call. Germline-derived CDR1 and CDR2 are MDHEN and SYDVKM. This CDR3 is built from 15 residues. V dropped 3 bases and J dropped 4 bases, with 13 bases sitting between them. DNA for the CDR3: TGTGCCAGCAGTTTTTCATACGCGGGAAATCAGCCCCAGCATTTT. Residues: CASSFSYAGNQPQHF.

This clone was observed a handful of times. The rearrangement uses TRBV29-1 and TRBJ2-5, with 11 bases that match TRBD2. This CDR3 has 13 residues. V dropped 6 bases and J dropped 4; count of bases not matched to a gene: 4. Per germline, CDR1 SQVTM and CDR2 ANQGSEA. CDR3 residues: CSVGLAAGETQYF. The CDR3 coding sequence is TGCAGCGTGGGACTAGCGGCAGGAGAGACCCAGTACTTC.

This chain links TRBV6-5 with TRBJ2-7; 10 positions match TRBD2. Looked up from germline, CDR1 is MNHEY and CDR2 is SVGAGI. This CDR3 has 13 amino acids. V shed 6 bases and J 4 bases; nucleotides not matched to a gene: 3. CDR3 sequence reads: CASSALAGYEQYF. The CDR3 DNA is TGTGCCAGCAGCGCACTAGCGGGATACGAGCAGTACTTC.

The J gene is TRBJ2-7, the V gene TRBV28, with a weak D call TRBD1 (6 bases). V lost 1 base and J lost 2, with 12 bases in between. This CDR3 has 15 amino acids. Looked up from germline, CDR1 is MDHEN and CDR2 is SYDVKM. The CDR3, as DNA: TGTGCCAGCAGTTTATCCCCAGGGGATACCTACGAGCAGTACTTC. Amino acid sequence: CASSLSPGDTYEQYF.

The count of this clone is one. The genes are TRBV12-3 or TRBV12-4 and TRBJ2-1, with D tentatively TRBD2 (6 bases). Trimming left V 6 bases short and J 10 bases short, with 16 bases between. The CDR3 covers 13 residues. DNA for the CDR3: TGTGCCAGCAGAGGAACAGCGGGTCCGGAGCAGTTCTTC. Protein product: CASRGTAGPEQFF.

The chain has TRBV28 and TRBJ2-1; 10 bases map to TRBD2. This CDR3 is 18 amino acids long. Trimming removed 5 bases from V and 2 bases from J; junction bases left unmatched: 12. The germline gives CDR1 MDHEN, CDR2 SYDVKM. The CDR3 reads CASSAPLASGRPYNEQFF. DNA for the CDR3: TGTGCCAGCAGTGCCCCCCTGGCTAGCGGGAGACCCTACAATGAGCAGTTCTTC.

The chain joins TRBV13 to TRBJ2-3; possibly TRBD1 for D (6 bases). Germline V CDR1 and CDR2: PRHDT, FYEKMQ (reference sequence). The length of the CDR3 is 12 residues. Trimming removed 4 bases from V and 4 bases from J, with 6 bases in between. The CDR3 here is CASSWTADTQYF. The CDR3, as DNA: TGTGCCAGCAGCTGGACAGCAGATACGCAGTATTTT.